The source of this TCR beta chain is a study of blood T cell repertoires in COVID-19 (dated by TCRdb to the early 2020s). Concerning the study at large: Collaborator samples came from the United States, Italy and Spain and covered acute and convalescent phases of COVID-19. The samples were drawn from the first 160 participants of the ongoing ImmuneRACE study and from some 1,300 subjects provided by 6 global collaborators. Subjects who had been exposed to COVID-19, were actively infected with it, or had recovered from it provided the deeply sampled blood TCRbeta repertoires that made up the dataset. Where HLA class I and class II types were available, the types were taken from metadata supplied by the sample provider, not from assay-based typing. Nearly every sample came with metadata listing a de-identified subject ID, COVID-19 status, age in years and sex. The repertoires were released in a freely available public database intended as a resource for research on the immune response to SARS-CoV-2. The prospective study material was composed of cDNA or gDNA derived from T cells, B-cell-depleted T cells, or PBMCs. General conclusions and limits of the study: The amount of clinical and demographic metadata varied by source and participant and was provided uncurated.

TCRbeta CDR3 regions were amplified from genomic DNA by means of the immunoSEQ Assay, a bias-controlled multiplex PCR. On the authors' methods: The number of nucleated cells in each sample was estimated by amplification of reference gene primers within the assay. Sequence reads were collapsed and filtered to measure the absolute abundance of every unique TCRbeta CDR3 rearrangement. For each sample, productive Simpson clonality was calculated as the square root of Simpson's diversity index over productive rearrangements. Here the immuneACCESS table is served through TCRdb, limited to in-frame sequences with V and J called. Missing clones are a known gap in these copies; in checked studies unresolved V genes cover under half, and the rest lacks a known reason. D and trimming were read from the DNA, whereas the V and J calls and clone size are those reported in that table. The sample yields 150,000 or so clones; roughly 79% were counted once. The ten biggest clones cover less than 3% of the sample.

A word on this clone: Its target antigen remains unknown. Qualities for individual bases were not recorded, and no much larger clone is one base off.

CDR1 and CDR2 are drawn from the germline V gene: MDHEN, SYDVKM. V is reduced by 2 bases and J by 7 bases, leaving a spacing of 17 bases between them. The CDR3 has 15 amino acids, counting the end cysteine and phenylalanine. Kept here is only the CDR3 DNA, which spans 45 bases and is read in frame from base 1. Participants in the prospective study were aged roughly 18 to 95 years, lived in about two dozen United States geographic areas, and enrolled through a virtual design. In the prospective study, cohorts were assigned on the basis of participant-reported clinical history obtained from a screening survey and a study questionnaire. Recovered participants in ImmuneRACE Cohort 3 were defined as having two consecutive negative NP/OP PCR tests, clearance from a healthcare professional, or resolution of symptoms. In the prospective study, whole blood, serum and a nasopharyngeal or oropharyngeal swab were collected from each participant by mobile phlebotomists. Over a roughly 2-month period, participants in the prospective study had the option of providing additional blood draws and questionnaires. Prospective study blood samples were shipped either frozen or at room temperature before DNA extraction.

This TCR was recovered from a woman between 50 and 59 years old who had recovered from COVID-19. Sequencing was carried out using PBMCs or T cells enriched from blood (not recorded which). The rearranged chain carries TRBV28 and TRBJ1-2; TRBD1 is perhaps the D gene, given 5 matching bases. Read as DNA, the sequence is TGTGCCAGCAGTTTAATATTTCAGGGAAGATTTGGCTACACCTTC. Translated, this is CASSLIFQGRFGYTF.